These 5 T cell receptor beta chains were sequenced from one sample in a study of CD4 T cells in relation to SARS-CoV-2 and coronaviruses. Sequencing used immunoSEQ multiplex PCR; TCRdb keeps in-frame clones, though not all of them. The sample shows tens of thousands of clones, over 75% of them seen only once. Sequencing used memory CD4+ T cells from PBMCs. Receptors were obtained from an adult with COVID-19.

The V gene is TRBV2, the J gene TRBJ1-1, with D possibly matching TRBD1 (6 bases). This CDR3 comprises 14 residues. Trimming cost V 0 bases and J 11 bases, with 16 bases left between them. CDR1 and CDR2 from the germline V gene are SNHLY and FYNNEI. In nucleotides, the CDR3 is TGTGCCAGCAGTGAAGCGCTTGTGAGGGGGACGGCTTTCTTT. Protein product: CASSEALVRGTAFF.

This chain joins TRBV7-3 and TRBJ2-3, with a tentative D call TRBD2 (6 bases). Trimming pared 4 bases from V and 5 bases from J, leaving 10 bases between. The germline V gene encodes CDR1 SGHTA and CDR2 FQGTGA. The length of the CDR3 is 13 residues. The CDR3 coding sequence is TGTGCCAGCAGCTCACTAGCCGGAGATACGCAGTATTTT. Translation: CASSSLAGDTQYF.

In nucleotides, the CDR3 is TGCGCCAGCAAGGACAGGACCGTTTCTGGCTACACCTTC. It codes for CASKDRTVSGYTF. The chain is built from TRBV5-1 and TRBJ1-2, with 7 bases that match TRBD1. The CDR3 extends over 13 amino acids. From germline, CDR1 is SGHRS and CDR2 YFSETQ. The V gene end was trimmed by 6 bases and the J gene end by 7 bases; junction bases not matched to a gene: 9.

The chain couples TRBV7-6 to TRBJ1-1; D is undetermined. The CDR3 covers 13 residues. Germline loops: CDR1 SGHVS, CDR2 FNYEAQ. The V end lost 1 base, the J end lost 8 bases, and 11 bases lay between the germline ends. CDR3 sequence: CASSLDPGVEAFF. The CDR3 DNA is TGTGCCAGCAGCTTAGACCCCGGCGTAGAAGCTTTCTTT.

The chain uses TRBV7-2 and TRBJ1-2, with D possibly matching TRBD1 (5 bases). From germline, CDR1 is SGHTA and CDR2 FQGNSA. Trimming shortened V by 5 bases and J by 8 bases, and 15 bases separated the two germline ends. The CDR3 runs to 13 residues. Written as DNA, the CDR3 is TGTGCCAGCAGCCCTGACAGCGGGCAAGGCTACACCTTC. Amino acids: CASSPDSGQGYTF.